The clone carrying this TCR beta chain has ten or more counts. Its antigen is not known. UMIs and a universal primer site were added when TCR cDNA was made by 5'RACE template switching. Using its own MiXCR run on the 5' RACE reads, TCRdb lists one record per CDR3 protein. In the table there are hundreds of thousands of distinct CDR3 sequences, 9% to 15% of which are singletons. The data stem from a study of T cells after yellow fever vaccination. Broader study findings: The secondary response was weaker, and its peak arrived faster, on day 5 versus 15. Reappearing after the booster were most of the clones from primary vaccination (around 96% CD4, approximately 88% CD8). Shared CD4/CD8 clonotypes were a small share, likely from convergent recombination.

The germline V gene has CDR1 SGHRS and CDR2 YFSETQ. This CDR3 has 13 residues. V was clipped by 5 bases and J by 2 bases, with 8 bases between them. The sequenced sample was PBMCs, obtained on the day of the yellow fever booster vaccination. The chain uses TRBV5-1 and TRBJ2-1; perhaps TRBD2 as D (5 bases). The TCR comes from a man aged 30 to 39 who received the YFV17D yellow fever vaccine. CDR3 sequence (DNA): TGCGCCAGCAGAGACTACCCCTACAATGAGCAGTTCTTC. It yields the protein CASRDYPYNEQFF. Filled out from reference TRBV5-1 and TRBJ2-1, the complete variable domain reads KAGVTQTPRYLIKTRGQQVTLSCSPISGHRSVSWYQQTPGQGLQFLFEYFSETQRNKGNFPGRFSGRQFSNSRSEMNVSTLELGDSALYLCASRDYPYNEQFFGPGTRLTVL.